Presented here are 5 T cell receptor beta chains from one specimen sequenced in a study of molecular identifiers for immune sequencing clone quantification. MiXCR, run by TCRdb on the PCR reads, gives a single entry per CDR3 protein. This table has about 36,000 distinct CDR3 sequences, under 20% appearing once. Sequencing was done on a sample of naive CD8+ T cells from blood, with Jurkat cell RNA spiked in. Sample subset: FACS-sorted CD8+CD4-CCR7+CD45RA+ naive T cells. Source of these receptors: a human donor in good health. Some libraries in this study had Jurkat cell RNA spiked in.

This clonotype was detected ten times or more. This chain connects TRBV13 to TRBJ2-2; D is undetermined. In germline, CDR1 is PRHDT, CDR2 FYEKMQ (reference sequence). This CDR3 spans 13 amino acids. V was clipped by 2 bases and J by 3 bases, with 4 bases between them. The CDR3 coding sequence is TGTGCCAGCAGCTTAAGATACACCGGGGAGCTGTTTTTT. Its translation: CASSLRYTGELFF.

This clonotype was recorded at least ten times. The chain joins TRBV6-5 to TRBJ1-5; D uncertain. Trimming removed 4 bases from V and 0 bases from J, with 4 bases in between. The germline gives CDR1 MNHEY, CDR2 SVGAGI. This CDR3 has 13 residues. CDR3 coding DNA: TGTGCCAGCAGTTCTAATAGCAATCAGCCCCAGCATTTT. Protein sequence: CASSSNSNQPQHF.

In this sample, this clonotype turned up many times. Here the CDR3 reads CASSPPTGGGELFF. CDR3 coding DNA: TGTGCCAGCAGTCCTCCGACAGGGGGCGGGGAGCTGTTTTTT. The gene calls are TRBV27 and TRBJ2-2, with 9 nucleotides matching TRBD1. V was pared by 5 bases and J by 7 bases, with 5 bases of the junction left unmatched. The CDR3 is 14 amino acids. The germline gives CDR1 MNHEY, CDR2 SMNVEV (reference sequence).

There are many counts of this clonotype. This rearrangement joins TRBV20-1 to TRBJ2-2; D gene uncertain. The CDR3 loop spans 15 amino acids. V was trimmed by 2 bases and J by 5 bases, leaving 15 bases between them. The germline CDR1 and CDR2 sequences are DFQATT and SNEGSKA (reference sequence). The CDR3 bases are TGCAGTGCTAGAAGGGTCCGGGCTGATACCGGGGAGCTGTTTTTT. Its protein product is CSARRVRADTGELFF.

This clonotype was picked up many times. The CDR3 region is CATSSWGEQFF. CDR3 nucleotide sequence: TGTGCCACCAGCAGCTGGGGGGAGCAGTTCTTC. V usage is TRBV15 and J usage is TRBJ2-1; D tentatively fits TRBD1 or TRBD2 (5 bases each). Looked up from germline, CDR1 is LNHNV and CDR2 is YYDKDF (reference sequence). V was trimmed by 3 bases and J by 10 bases, leaving 7 bases between them. The CDR3 has 11 amino acids.